A selection of T cell receptor beta chains follows, all from one sample in a study of OX40 agonist ivuxolimab in advanced cancers. The method was immunoSEQ multiplex PCR; TCRdb's version includes in-frame clones alone and lacks a portion of them. There are some 79,000 clones in the sample; roughly 90% occur only once, and roughly 0.45% lies in the top ten. This specimen was CD4+ or CD8+ T cells sorted from blood, taken in a trial of the OX40 agonist ivuxolimab. The receptor source for this set is an adult with an advanced solid tumor such as melanoma, head and neck, liver or kidney cancer. Each CDR3 is given with its conserved first and last residue. A D gene is named only where the DNA matches it firmly. Size is omitted from some rows. Given values are once, few, many or a class for expanded clones.

TRBD2,TRBJ2-5,17,-,TRBV4-2,CASSQGVTSGGAETQYF,TGTGCCAGCAGCCAAGGGGTTACTAGCGGGGGGGCAGAGACCCAGTACTTC
TRBD1,TRBJ1-2,15,-,TRBV5-1,CASSLSGQGFYGYTF,TGCGCCAGCAGCTTGTCGGGACAGGGCTTCTATGGCTACACCTTC
-,TRBJ2-1,21,-,TRBV21-1,CASSANVPGLAGLSSYNEQFF,TGTGCCAGCAGCGCAAACGTTCCGGGACTAGCGGGTCTCAGCTCCTACAATGAGCAGTTCTTC
TRBD1,TRBJ2-3,16,-,TRBV27,CASNLQGIPSTDTQYF,TGTGCCAGCAATCTACAGGGGATTCCTTCCACAGATACGCAGTATTTT
-,TRBJ2-7,14,-,TRBV9,CASSGSVGAEEQYF,TGTGCCAGCAGCGGGTCGGTTGGGGCCGAAGAGCAGTACTTC
-,TRBJ2-1,21,-,TRBV5-1,CASRSYPGLTETKGSYNEQFF,TGCGCCAGCAGATCATACCCGGGACTCACCGAAACCAAGGGGTCCTACAATGAGCAGTTCTTC
TRBD1,TRBJ1-1,14,-,TRBV18,CASSATGVDTEAFF,TGTGCCAGCTCAGCGACAGGGGTAGACACTGAAGCTTTCTTT
-,TRBJ1-2,13,-,TRBV5-1,CASSLATNYGYTF,TGCGCCAGCAGCTTGGCGACTAACTATGGCTACACCTTC
TRBD2,TRBJ2-3,19,-,TRBV10-1,CASTASTSGKPSSTDTQYF,TGCGCCAGCACAGCTTCCACTAGCGGAAAACCCTCTAGCACAGATACGCAGTATTTT
TRBD2,TRBJ2-5,18,-,TRBV7-8,CASSLGRVPSGSWETQYF,TGTGCCAGCAGCTTAGGTCGGGTTCCTAGCGGGAGCTGGGAGACCCAGTACTTC
TRBD1,TRBJ1-3,17,-,TRBV23-1,CASSPVRQGRSGNTIYF,TGCGCCAGCAGTCCAGTGCGACAGGGTCGCTCTGGAAACACCATATATTTT
-,TRBJ1-2,15,-,TRBV7-9,CASSLDDRLSAGYTF,TGTGCCAGCAGCTTAGATGACAGATTATCGGCTGGCTACACCTTC
-,TRBJ2-3,16,-,TRBV6-6,CASRAVRSGSTDTQYF,TGTGCCAGCAGGGCAGTGCGCAGCGGTAGCACAGATACGCAGTATTTT
-,TRBJ2-3,15,-,TRBV7-9,CASTPSAGSTDTQYF,TGTGCCAGCACCCCATCAGCAGGGAGCACAGATACGCAGTATTTT
-,TRBJ2-2,15,-,TRBV21-1,CASSPGGGGAGELFF,TGTGCCAGCAGCCCTGGGGGGGGTGGAGCCGGGGAGCTGTTTTTT
-,TRBJ1-1,14,-,TRBV6-6,CASKRPNRDTEAFF,TGTGCCAGCAAGAGACCAAACCGGGACACTGAAGCTTTCTTT
-,TRBJ2-3,20,-,TRBV18,CASSPLRSGLGGFGTDTQYF,TGTGCCAGCTCACCCCTCAGGTCCGGGTTAGGGGGATTCGGCACAGATACGCAGTATTTT
TRBD1,TRBJ2-1,14,-,TRBV10-3,CAITRDRGSYEQFF,TGTGCCATCACCCGGGACAGGGGGTCCTATGAGCAGTTCTTC
-,TRBJ1-1,15,-,TRBV4-1,CASSDSWGVNTEAFF,TGCGCCAGCAGCGATTCATGGGGAGTGAACACTGAAGCTTTCTTT
TRBD2,TRBJ2-7,15,once,TRBV25-1,CASSEPGGKSYEQYF,TGTGCCAGCAGTGAACCGGGAGGGAAATCCTACGAGCAGTACTTC
TRBD1,TRBJ2-7,14,once,TRBV10-2,CASTEQGALNEQYF,TGCGCCAGTACTGAGCAGGGGGCACTGAACGAGCAGTACTTC
TRBD2,TRBJ2-7,14,few,TRBV10-2,CASRPGLETGEQYF,TGCGCCAGCAGGCCGGGACTAGAGACGGGAGAGCAGTACTTC
TRBD1,TRBJ1-4,14,once,TRBV19,CASSRGGSNEKLFF,TGTGCCAGTAGTAGAGGGGGCTCTAATGAAAAACTGTTTTTT
-,TRBJ1-1,14,-,TRBV10-3,CAISDETRNTEAFF,TGTGCCATCAGTGATGAGACAAGGAACACTGAAGCTTTCTTT
-,TRBJ2-5,10,-,TRBV18,CASSQETQYF,TGTGCCAGCTCACAAGAGACCCAGTACTTC
TRBD1,TRBJ2-1,20,-,TRBV12-5,CASGTGQGVGRREGYNEQFF,TGTGCTAGTGGTACGGGACAGGGGGTCGGTAGGCGGGAGGGTTACAATGAGCAGTTCTTC
-,TRBJ1-2,11,-,TRBV19,CASRRQSGYTF,TGTGCCAGTCGACGGCAATCCGGCTACACCTTC
-,TRBJ2-1,13,few,TRBV4-3,CASSQDFVTEQFF,TGCGCCAGCAGCCAAGATTTCGTGACTGAGCAGTTCTTC
-,TRBJ2-7,15,few,TRBV10-2,CASSPVGRGPYEQYF,TGCGCCAGCAGCCCTGTCGGCAGGGGACCCTACGAGCAGTACTTC
-,TRBJ2-7,13,-,TRBV7-9,CASRPDYSYEQYF,TGTGCCAGCAGACCCGACTACTCCTACGAGCAGTACTTC